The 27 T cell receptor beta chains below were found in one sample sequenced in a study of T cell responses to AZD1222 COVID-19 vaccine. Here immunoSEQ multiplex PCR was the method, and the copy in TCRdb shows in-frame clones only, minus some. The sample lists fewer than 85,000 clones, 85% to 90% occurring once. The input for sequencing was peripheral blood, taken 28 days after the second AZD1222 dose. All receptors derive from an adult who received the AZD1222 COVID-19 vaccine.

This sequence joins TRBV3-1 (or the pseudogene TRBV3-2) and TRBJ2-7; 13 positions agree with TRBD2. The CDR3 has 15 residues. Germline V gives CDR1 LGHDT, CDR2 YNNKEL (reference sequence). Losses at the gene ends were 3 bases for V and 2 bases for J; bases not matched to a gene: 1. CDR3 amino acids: CASSQTSGGTYEQYF. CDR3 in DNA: TGTGCCAGCAGCCAGACTAGCGGGGGGACCTACGAGCAGTACTTC.

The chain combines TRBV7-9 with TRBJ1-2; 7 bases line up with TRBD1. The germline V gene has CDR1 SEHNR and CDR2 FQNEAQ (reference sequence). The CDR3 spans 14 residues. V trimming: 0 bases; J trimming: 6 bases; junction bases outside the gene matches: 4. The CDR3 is CASSLAMGQNGYTF. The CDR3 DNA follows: TGTGCCAGCAGCTTAGCGATGGGACAGAATGGCTACACCTTC.

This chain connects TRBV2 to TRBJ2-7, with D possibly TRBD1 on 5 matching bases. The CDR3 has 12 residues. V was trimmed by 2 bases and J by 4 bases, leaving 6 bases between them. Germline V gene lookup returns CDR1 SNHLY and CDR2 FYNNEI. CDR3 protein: CASSEQGYEQYV. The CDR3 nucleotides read TGTGCCAGCAGTGAACAGGGTTACGAGCAGTACGTC.

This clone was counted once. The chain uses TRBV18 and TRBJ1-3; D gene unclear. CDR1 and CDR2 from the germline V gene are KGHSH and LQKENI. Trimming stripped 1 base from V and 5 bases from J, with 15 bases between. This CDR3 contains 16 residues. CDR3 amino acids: CASSPLLRPERNTIYF. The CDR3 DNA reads TGTGCCAGCTCACCACTTTTACGACCCGAAAGAAACACCATATATTTT. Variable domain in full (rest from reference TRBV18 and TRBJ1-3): NAGVMQNPRHLVRRRGQEARLRCSPMKGHSHVYWYRQLPEEGLKFMVYLQKENIIDESGMPKERFSAEFPKEGPSILRIQQVVRGDSAAYFCASSPLLRPERNTIYFGEGSWLTVV.

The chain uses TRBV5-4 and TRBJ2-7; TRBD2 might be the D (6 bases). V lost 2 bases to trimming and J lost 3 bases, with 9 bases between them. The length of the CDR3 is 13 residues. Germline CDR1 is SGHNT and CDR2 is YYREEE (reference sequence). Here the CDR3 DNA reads TGTGCCAGCAGCTTCCCCGGGAGCTACGAGCAGTACGTC. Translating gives CASSFPGSYEQYV.

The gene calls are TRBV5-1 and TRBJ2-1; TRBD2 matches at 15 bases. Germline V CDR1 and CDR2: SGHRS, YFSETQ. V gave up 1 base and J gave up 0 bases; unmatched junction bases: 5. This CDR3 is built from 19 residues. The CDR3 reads CASSLRTSGRVSSYNEQFF. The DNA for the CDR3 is TGCGCCAGCAGCTTGAGGACTAGCGGGAGGGTCAGCTCCTACAATGAGCAGTTCTTC.

CDR3 DNA: TGTGCCAGCAGTGAGGGGCGGTACCAAGAGACCCAGTACTTC. Amino acids: CASSEGRYQETQYF. The chain recombines TRBV2 with TRBJ2-5, with D perhaps matching TRBD1 (5 bases). Per germline, CDR1 SNHLY and CDR2 FYNNEI. CDR3 length: 14 amino acids. The V gene lost 3 bases and the J gene lost 0 bases, with 8 bases spanning the gap.

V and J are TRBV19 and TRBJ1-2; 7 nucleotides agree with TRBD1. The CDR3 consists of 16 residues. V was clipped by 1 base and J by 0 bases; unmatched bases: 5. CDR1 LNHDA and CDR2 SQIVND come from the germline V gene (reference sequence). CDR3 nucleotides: TGTGCCAGTAGTATAGGACAGGGACCGACTAACTATGGCTACACCTTC. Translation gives CASSIGQGPTNYGYTF. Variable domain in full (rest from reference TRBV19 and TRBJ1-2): DGGITQSPKYLFRKEGQNVTLSCEQNLNHDAMYWYRQDPGQGLRLIYYSQIVNDFQKGDIAEGYSVSREKKESFPLTVTSAQKNPTAFYLCASSIGQGPTNYGYTFGSGTRLTVV.

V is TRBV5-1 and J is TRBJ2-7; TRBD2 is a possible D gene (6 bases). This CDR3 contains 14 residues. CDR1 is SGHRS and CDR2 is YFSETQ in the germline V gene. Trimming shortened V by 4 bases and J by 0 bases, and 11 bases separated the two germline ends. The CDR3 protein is CASSPGLFSYEQYF. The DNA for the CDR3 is TGCGCCAGCAGCCCCGGACTATTCTCCTACGAGCAGTACTTC.

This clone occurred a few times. The chain's CDR3 is CASRGSGTNGEQFF. In nucleotides, the CDR3 is TGTGCCAGCAGGGGGTCCGGGACCAACGGGGAGCAGTTCTTC. The V gene is TRBV6-5, the J gene TRBJ2-1; D might be TRBD1 or TRBD2, each matching 5 bases. Germline CDR1 and CDR2: MNHEY and SVGAGI. This CDR3 spans 14 amino acids. Trimming removed 6 bases from V and 10 bases from J, with 19 bases in between.

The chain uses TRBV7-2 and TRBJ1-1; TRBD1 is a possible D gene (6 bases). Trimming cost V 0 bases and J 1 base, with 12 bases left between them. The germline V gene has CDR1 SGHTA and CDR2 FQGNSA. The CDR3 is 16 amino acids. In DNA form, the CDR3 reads TGTGCCAGCAGCTTAGCGCCGGCAGGGGCGAACACTGAAGCTTTCTTT. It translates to CASSLAPAGANTEAFF.

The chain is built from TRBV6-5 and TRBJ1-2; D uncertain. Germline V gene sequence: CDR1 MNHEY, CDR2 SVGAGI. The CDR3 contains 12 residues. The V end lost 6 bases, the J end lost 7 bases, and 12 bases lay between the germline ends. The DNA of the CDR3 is TGTGCCAGCAGGACGGGAGGGATTGGCTACACCTTC. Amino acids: CASRTGGIGYTF.

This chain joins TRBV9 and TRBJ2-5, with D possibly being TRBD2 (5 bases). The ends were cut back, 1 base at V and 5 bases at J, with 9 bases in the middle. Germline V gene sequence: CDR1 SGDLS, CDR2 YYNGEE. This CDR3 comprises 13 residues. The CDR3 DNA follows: TGTGCCAGCAGCGTAACGAGAGGGGAGACCCAGTACTTC. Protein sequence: CASSVTRGETQYF.

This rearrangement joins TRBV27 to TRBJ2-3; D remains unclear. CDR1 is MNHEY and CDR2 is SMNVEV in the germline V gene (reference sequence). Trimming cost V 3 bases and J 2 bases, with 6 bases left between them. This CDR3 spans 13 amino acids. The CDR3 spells CASSLPNTDTQYF. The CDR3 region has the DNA TGTGCCAGCAGTTTGCCAAACACAGATACGCAGTATTTT.

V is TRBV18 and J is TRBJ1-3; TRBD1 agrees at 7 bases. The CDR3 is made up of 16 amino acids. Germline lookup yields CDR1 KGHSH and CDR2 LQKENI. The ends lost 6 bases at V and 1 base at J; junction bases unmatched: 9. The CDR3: CASSLDGTASGNTIYF. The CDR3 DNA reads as TGTGCCAGCTCGCTCGACGGGACAGCTTCTGGAAACACCATATATTTT.

In DNA, the CDR3 is TGTGCCACCTCGTCAGCGGGACCCACGAACACTGAAGCTTTCTTT. As protein: CATSSAGPTNTEAFF. V and J are TRBV24-1 and TRBJ1-1; perhaps TRBD1 as D (5 bases). CDR1 and CDR2 from the germline V gene are KGHDR and SFDVKD. Trimming pared 9 bases from V and 1 base from J, leaving 17 bases between. The length of the CDR3 is 15 residues.

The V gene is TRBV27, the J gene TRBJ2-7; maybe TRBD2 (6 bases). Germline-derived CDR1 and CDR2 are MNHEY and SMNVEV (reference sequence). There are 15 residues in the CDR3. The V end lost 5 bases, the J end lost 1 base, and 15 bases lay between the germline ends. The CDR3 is CASSRQPGESYEQYF. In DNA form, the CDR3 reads TGTGCCAGCAGTCGGCAACCGGGGGAGTCCTACGAGCAGTACTTC.

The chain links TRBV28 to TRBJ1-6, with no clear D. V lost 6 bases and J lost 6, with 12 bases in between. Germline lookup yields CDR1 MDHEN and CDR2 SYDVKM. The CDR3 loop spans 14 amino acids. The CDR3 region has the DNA TGTGCCAGCAGGGCCAGCACGGGTAATTCACCCCTCCACTTT. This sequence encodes CASRASTGNSPLHF. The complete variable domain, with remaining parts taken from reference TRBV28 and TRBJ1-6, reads DVKVTQSSRYLVKRTGEKVFLECVQDMDHENMFWYRQDPGLGLRLIYFSYDVKMKEKGDIPEGYSVSREKKERFSLILESASTNQTSMYLCASRASTGNSPLHFGNGTRLTVT.

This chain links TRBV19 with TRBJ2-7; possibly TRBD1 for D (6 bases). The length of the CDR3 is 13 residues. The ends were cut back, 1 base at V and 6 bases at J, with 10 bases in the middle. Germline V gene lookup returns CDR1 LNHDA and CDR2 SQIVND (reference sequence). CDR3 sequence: CASSIVAGVEQYV. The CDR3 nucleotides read TGTGCCAGTAGTATAGTTGCAGGGGTCGAGCAGTACGTC.

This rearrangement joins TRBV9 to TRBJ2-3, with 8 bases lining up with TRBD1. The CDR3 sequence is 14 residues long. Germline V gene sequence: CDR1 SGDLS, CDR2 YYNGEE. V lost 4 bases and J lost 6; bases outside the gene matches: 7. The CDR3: CASSLRTGQDTQYF. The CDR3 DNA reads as TGTGCCAGCAGCTTAAGGACAGGGCAGGATACGCAGTATTTT. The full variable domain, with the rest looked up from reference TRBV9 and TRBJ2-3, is DSGVTQTPKHLITATGQRVTLRCSPRSGDLSVYWYQQSLDQGLQFLIQYYNGEERAKGNILERFSAQQFPDLHSELNLSSLELGDSALYFCASSLRTGQDTQYFGPGTRLTVL.

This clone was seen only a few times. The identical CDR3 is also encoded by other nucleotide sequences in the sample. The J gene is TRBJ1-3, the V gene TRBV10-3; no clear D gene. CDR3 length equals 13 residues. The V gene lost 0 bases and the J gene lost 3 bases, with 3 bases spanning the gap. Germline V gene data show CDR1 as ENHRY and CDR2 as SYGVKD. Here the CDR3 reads CAISESSGNTIYF. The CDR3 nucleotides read TGTGCCATCAGTGAGTCGAGTGGAAACACCATATATTTT.

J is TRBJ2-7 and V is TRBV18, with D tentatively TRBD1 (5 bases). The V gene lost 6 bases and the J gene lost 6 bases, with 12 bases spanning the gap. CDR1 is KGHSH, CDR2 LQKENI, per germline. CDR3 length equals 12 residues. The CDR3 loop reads CASSRTQGEQYV. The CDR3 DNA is TGTGCCAGCTCTCGCACCCAGGGCGAGCAGTACGTC.

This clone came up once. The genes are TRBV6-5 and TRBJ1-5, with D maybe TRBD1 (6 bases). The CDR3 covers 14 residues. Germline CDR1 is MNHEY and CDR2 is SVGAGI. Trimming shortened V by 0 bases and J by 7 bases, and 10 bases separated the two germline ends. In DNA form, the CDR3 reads TGTGCCAGCAGTTACTCGCAGGGGCGGCAGCCCCAGCATTTT. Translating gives CASSYSQGRQPQHF.

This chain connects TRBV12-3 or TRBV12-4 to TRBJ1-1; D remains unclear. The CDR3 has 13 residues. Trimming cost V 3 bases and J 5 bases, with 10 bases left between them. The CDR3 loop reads CASSLQPATEAFF. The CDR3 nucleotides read TGTGCCAGCAGTTTGCAGCCCGCGACTGAAGCTTTCTTT.

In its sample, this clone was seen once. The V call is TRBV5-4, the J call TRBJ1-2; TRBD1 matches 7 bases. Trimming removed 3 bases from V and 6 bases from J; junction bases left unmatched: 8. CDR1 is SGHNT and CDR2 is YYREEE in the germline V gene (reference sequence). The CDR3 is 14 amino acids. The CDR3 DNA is TGTGCCAGCAGCTCCCCCGCCAGGGGGAATGGCTACACCTTC. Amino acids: CASSSPARGNGYTF.

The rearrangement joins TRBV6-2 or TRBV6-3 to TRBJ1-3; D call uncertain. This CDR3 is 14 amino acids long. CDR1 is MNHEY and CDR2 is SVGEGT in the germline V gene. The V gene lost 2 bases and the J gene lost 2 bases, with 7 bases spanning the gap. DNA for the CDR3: TGTGCCAGCAGTTACGGCGGGCCTGGAAACACCATATATTTT. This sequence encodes CASSYGGPGNTIYF.

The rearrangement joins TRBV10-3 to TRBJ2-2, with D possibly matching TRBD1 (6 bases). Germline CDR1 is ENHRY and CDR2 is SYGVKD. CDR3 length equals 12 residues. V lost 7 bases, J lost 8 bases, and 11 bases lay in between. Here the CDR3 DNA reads TGTGCCATCAAACAGGGTTCAGGGGAGCTGTTTTTT. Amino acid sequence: CAIKQGSGELFF.